The 17 T cell receptor beta chains below come from one sample, sequenced in a study of cytomegalovirus exposure and HLA in healthy donors. PCR amplification relied on 60 Vbeta primers (plus 13 Jbeta primers). Assay used: immunoSEQ multiplex PCR; TCRdb lists only in-frame clones, some missing. The sample yields hundreds of thousands of clones, around 89% seen once. The sequencing input was PBMCs. The receptor source for this set is a woman under 30 in good health and CMV-seronegative.

V usage is TRBV6-4 and J usage is TRBJ2-7, with D perhaps TRBD1 (7 bases). Germline V lookup: CDR1 MRHNA, CDR2 SNTAGT. V lost 8 bases and J lost 5, with 28 bases in between. CDR3 size: 17 residues. The CDR3 loop is CASRAGRPTGRRNEQYF. The CDR3 DNA is TGTGCCAGCCGCGCCGGGCGTCCGACAGGGAGGAGGAACGAGCAGTACTTC.

The J gene is TRBJ1-5, the V gene TRBV7-2, with a possible D match to TRBD1 (5 bases). With 5 bases removed from V and 9 bases from J, the gap between germline ends came to 17 bases. Germline-derived CDR1 and CDR2 are SGHTA and FQGNSA. CDR3 length: 14 residues. The CDR3 loop reads CASSLPKGLGPQHF. The CDR3 DNA reads as TGTGCCAGCAGCCTCCCCAAGGGGTTGGGGCCCCAGCATTTT.

The genes are TRBV7-9 and TRBJ2-1; D is perhaps TRBD2 (5 bases). The V end was cut by 1 base, the J end by 7 bases, with 11 bases between. The CDR3 has 14 residues. Germline V gene lookup returns CDR1 SEHNR and CDR2 FQNEAQ (reference sequence). The CDR3 is CASSLGGSGNEQFF. For the CDR3, the DNA is TGTGCCAGCAGCTTAGGAGGGAGTGGAAATGAGCAGTTCTTC.

CDR3 bases: TGTGCCAGCAGCCGACTATTATCGAACACCGGGGAGCTGTTTTTT. It specifies CASSRLLSNTGELFF. V usage is TRBV7-2 and J usage is TRBJ2-2, with D perhaps TRBD2 (5 bases). This CDR3 has 15 amino acids. Germline values: CDR1 SGHTA, CDR2 FQGNSA. The ends were cut back, 5 bases at V and 0 bases at J, with 10 bases in the middle.

The chain has TRBV10-2 and TRBJ2-3; TRBD2 aligns across 10 bases. The CDR3 covers 14 residues. Losses at the gene ends were 10 bases for V and 4 bases for J; bases not matched to a gene: 8. Germline V gene data show CDR1 as WSHSY and CDR2 as SAAADI. The CDR3 sequence is CAIRTSGNSDTQYF. The CDR3 DNA reads TGCGCCATTCGGACTAGCGGAAACTCAGATACGCAGTATTTT.

The V call is TRBV15, the J call TRBJ1-1; D not certain. This CDR3 contains 13 residues. The V gene's germline CDR1 is LNHNV and CDR2 YYDKDF (reference sequence). V was clipped by 0 bases and J by 6 bases, with 8 bases between them. The DNA for the CDR3 is TGTGCCACCAGCAGAGACAGTAAGTCTGAAGCTTTCTTT. Its protein is CATSRDSKSEAFF.

The rearrangement joins TRBV6-1 to TRBJ2-5; no reliable D call. CDR3 length: 12 amino acids. With 6 bases removed from V and 4 bases from J, the gap between germline ends came to 9 bases. Germline-derived CDR1 and CDR2 are MNHNS and SASEGT. As DNA, the CDR3 is TGTGCCAGCAGCCCAGGTAGAGAGACCCAGTACTTC. It encodes CASSPGRETQYF.

The V gene is TRBV10-1, the J gene TRBJ2-1; 8 positions match TRBD2. Germline CDR1 reads WNHNN; CDR2 reads SYGVQD (reference sequence). The length of the CDR3 is 13 residues. The V and J ends lost 2 bases and 10 bases, in that order; junction bases with no gene match: 4. The CDR3 reads CASSEVQRGEQFF. DNA of the CDR3: TGCGCCAGCAGTGAGGTCCAGCGGGGGGAGCAGTTCTTC.

V gene TRBV7-9 combines with J gene TRBJ2-5, with unresolved D. The J call is doubtful: the DNA matches TRBJ2-7 better. CDR1 and CDR2 from the germline V gene are SEHNR and FQNEAQ (reference sequence). CDR3 length: 18 residues. In DNA form, the CDR3 reads TGTGCCAGCAGCTTAGCGTCTGCTCGCGGCCGGCTATCCTACGAGCAGTACTTC. It specifies CASSLASARGRLSYEQYF.

The gene calls are TRBV4-2 and TRBJ1-2; 10 bases align to TRBD1. The CDR3 spans 16 residues. From germline, CDR1 is LGHNA and CDR2 YNFKEQ. V dropped 2 bases and J dropped 4; count of bases not matched to a gene: 7. CDR3 sequence (DNA): TGTGCCAGCAGCCAACCAAGGGACAGGGGAACCTATGGCTACACCTTC. The encoded protein is CASSQPRDRGTYGYTF.

The V and J genes are TRBV7-2 and TRBJ2-1; 11 nucleotides line up with TRBD2. The CDR3 length is 18 residues. CDR1 and CDR2 (germline): SGHTA, FQGNSA. The junction had 13 bases not matched to a gene; V was cut back by 5 bases and J by 4 bases. The CDR3, as DNA: TGTGCCAGCAGCCCTATGGGAACGCTAGCGGGAGGATACAATGAGCAGTTCTTC. Amino acid sequence: CASSPMGTLAGGYNEQFF. Combining the CDR3 with reference TRBV7-2 and TRBJ2-1 gives the whole variable domain GAGVSQSPSNKVTEKGKDVELRCDPISGHTALYWYRQSLGQGLEFLIYFQGNSAPDKSGLPSDRFSAERTGGSVSTLTIQRTQQEDSAVYLCASSPMGTLAGGYNEQFFGPGTRLTVL.

The chain links TRBV6-4 to TRBJ2-2; unclear D gene. Trimming removed 1 base from V and 2 bases from J, with 5 bases in between. The germline V gene encodes CDR1 MRHNA and CDR2 SNTAGT. CDR3 size: 14 residues. Here the CDR3 reads CASSDWRNTGELFF. The CDR3 DNA reads as TGTGCCAGCAGTGACTGGAGAAACACCGGGGAGCTGTTTTTT.

The chain links TRBV7-9 to TRBJ2-5, with D possibly matching TRBD2 (5 bases). V lost 2 bases to trimming and J lost 2 bases, with 12 bases between them. This CDR3 spans 15 amino acids. Germline-derived CDR1 and CDR2 are SEHNR and FQNEAQ (reference sequence). This chain's CDR3 is CASSLITRAQETQYF. The CDR3 DNA sequence: TGTGCCAGCAGCTTAATTACGCGGGCTCAAGAGACCCAGTACTTC.

The chain has TRBV4-1 and TRBJ2-7; 8 bases line up with TRBD1. Germline V gene lookup returns CDR1 MGHRA and CDR2 YSYEKL. CDR3 size: 16 residues. The V and J ends lost 1 base and 4 bases, in that order; junction bases with no gene match: 9. CDR3: CASSQAEGTGKYEQYF. For the CDR3, the DNA is TGCGCCAGCAGCCAAGCTGAAGGGACAGGAAAGTACGAGCAGTACTTC.

V is TRBV7-3 and J is TRBJ1-1; possible D gene TRBD1, 6 bases. Between the trimmed V and J ends, which lost 5 bases and 0 bases, there was a span of 19 bases. The CDR3 covers 17 residues. Germline-derived CDR1 and CDR2 are SGHTA and FQGTGA. The CDR3 reads CASSPIPRGGMNTEAFF. Here the CDR3 DNA reads TGTGCCAGCAGCCCTATCCCCCGGGGGGGCATGAACACTGAAGCTTTCTTT. The whole variable domain, filled in from reference TRBV7-3 and TRBJ1-1, reads GAGVSQTPSNKVTEKGKYVELRCDPISGHTALYWYRQSLGQGPEFLIYFQGTGAADDSGLPNDRFFAVRPEGSVSTLKIQRTERGDSAVYLCASSPIPRGGMNTEAFFGQGTRLTVV.

The chain recombines TRBV15 with TRBJ2-3; no clear D gene. Trimming shortened V by 1 base and J by 1 base, and 12 bases separated the two germline ends. This CDR3 has 16 amino acids. Germline V gives CDR1 LNHNV, CDR2 YYDKDF (reference sequence). The CDR3 protein is CATSRVGSVGTDTQYF. The CDR3 bases are TGTGCCACCAGCAGAGTAGGAAGCGTTGGCACAGATACGCAGTATTTT.

The J gene is TRBJ1-1, the V gene TRBV19, with TRBD1 matching over 7 bases. The germline V gene encodes CDR1 LNHDA and CDR2 SQIVND (reference sequence). This CDR3 contains 15 residues. Germline trimming cut 6 bases from V and 6 bases from J; bases unmatched to any gene: 13. For the CDR3, the DNA is TGTGCCAGTAGACTGACAGGGACGGGGGGGCCTGAAGCTTTCTTT. This sequence encodes CASRLTGTGGPEAFF.